The 3 T cell receptor beta chains listed next were all sequenced from one sample in a study of spatial heterogeneity in lung cancer. Time point noted: sample taken at primary tumor resection. Whole RNA came from tumor, nontumor lung or frozen PBMC and was sequenced without being sorted. One entry per CDR3 protein results from TCRdb running MiXCR on the 5' RACE reads. The sample includes 60,000 to 65,000 distinct CDR3 sequences, 7.5% to 8.5% of them seen just once. The sequencing here drew on PBMCs, taken at surgery. The receptors stem from a female donor with early-stage non-small cell lung cancer.

This clonotype appeared a few times. The chain combines TRBV18 with TRBJ2-1, with D unresolved. Trimming left V 2 bases short and J 4 bases short, with 12 bases between. This CDR3 has 15 residues. The germline gives CDR1 KGHSH, CDR2 LQKENI. The CDR3 loop reads CASSPSHTGYNEQFF. In DNA, the CDR3 is TGTGCCAGCTCACCATCCCATACCGGGTACAATGAGCAGTTCTTC.

The gene calls are TRBV11-1 and TRBJ2-3, with TRBD1 matching 7 bases. The J segment lost 6 bases and the V segment lost 4 bases, leaving 7 bases of the junction unmatched. The CDR3 consists of 14 residues. CDR1 and CDR2 (germline): SGHAT, FQDESV (reference sequence). CDR3 sequence reads: CASSSHRGTDTQYF. CDR3 bases: TGTGCCAGCAGCTCCCACAGGGGAACGGATACGCAGTATTTT.

This clonotype was seen at least ten times. This chain joins TRBV15 and TRBJ2-1; 11 bases match TRBD2. Germline CDR1 is LNHNV and CDR2 is YYDKDF (reference sequence). V shed 0 bases, J shed 6 bases, and the junction held 4 bases outside the gene matches. The CDR3 loop spans 16 amino acids. The CDR3: CATSRDVAGGFNEQFF. CDR3 nucleotides: TGTGCCACCAGCAGAGATGTAGCGGGAGGGTTCAATGAGCAGTTCTTC. Looking up the rest from reference TRBV15 and TRBJ2-1 gives the full variable domain: DAMVIQNPRYQVTQFGKPVTLSCSQTLNHNVMYWYQQKSSQAPKLLFHYYDKDFNNEADTPDNFQSRRPNTSFCFLDIRSPGLGDTAMYLCATSRDVAGGFNEQFFGPGTRLTVL.